Included here is one TCR beta chain sequence, with context. Its target is unknown. Sequencing targeted expressed TCRB transcripts, as all isolated RNA had been reverse transcribed. Read counts averaged around 4 million for samples of naive, central memory and regulatory T cells. Libraries were prepared by immunoSEQ multiplex PCR; TCRdb keeps only in-frame clonotypes and omits some of them. The sample consists of 450,000 or so clones, about an eighth of them appearing once. This sample was included in a study of beta chain features in type 1 diabetes. Points from the study as a whole: Type 1 diabetes patients showed a moderate but significant shortening of TCRB CDR3s in all four CD4+ subsets.

The ends were cut back, 8 bases at V and 4 bases at J, with 20 bases in the middle. The V gene's germline CDR1 is MNHEY and CDR2 SVGAGI. The CDR3 has 15 amino acids. Sequenced sample: naive CD4+ T cells from blood. The clonotype was recovered from a woman aged 18-29 years in good health. The chain employs TRBV6-5 and TRBJ2-5, with TRBD1 as a possible D gene (8 bases). Here the CDR3 reads CASPPDRGGRETQYF. CDR3 nucleotide sequence: TGTGCCAGCCCCCCCGACAGGGGAGGGAGAGAGACCCAGTACTTC.